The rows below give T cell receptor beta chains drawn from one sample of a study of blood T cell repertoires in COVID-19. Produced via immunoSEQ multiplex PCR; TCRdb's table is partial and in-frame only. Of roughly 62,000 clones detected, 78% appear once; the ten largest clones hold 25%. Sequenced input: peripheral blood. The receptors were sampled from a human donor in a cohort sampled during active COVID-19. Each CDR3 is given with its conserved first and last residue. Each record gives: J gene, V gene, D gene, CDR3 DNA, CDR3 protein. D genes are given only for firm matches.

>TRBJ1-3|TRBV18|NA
TGTGCCAGCTCTCCAAGCGAGATCTCTGGAAACACCATATATTTT
CASSPSEISGNTIYF
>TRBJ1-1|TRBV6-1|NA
TGTGCCAGCAGTGATAGCGGTGTGAACACTGAAGCTTTCTTT
CASSDSGVNTEAFF
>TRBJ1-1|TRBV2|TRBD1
TGTGCCAGCAGAACAGGGGGCATGACTGAAGCTTTCTTT
CASRTGGMTEAFF
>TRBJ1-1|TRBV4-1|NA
TGCGCCAGCAGCCAAGACCAGGTGAACACTGAAGCTTTCTTT
CASSQDQVNTEAFF
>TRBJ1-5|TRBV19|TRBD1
TGTGCCAGTAGTGCTCACCGGGACAGGGGGAATCAGCCCCAGCATTTT
CASSAHRDRGNQPQHF
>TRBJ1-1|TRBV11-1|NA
TGTGCCAGCAGCTTAGCGACGACAGGAAACACTGAAGCTTTCTTT
CASSLATTGNTEAFF
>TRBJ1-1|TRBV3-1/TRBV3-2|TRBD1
TGTGCCAGCAGCCAAAGACAGGGGACTGAAGCTTTCTTT
CASSQRQGTEAFF
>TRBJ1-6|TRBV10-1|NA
TGCGCCAGCAGTGAGTCGCAGGGCCGGACATCACCCCTCCACTTT
CASSESQGRTSPLHF
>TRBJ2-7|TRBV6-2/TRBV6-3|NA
TGTGCCAGCAGCCCTGGTGGGGGGAGATCCGCCTACGAGCAGTACTTC
CASSPGGGRSAYEQYF
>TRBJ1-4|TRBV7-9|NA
TGTGCCAGCAGCTTAGCACGGGGTTCTAATGAAAAACTGTTTTTT
CASSLARGSNEKLFF
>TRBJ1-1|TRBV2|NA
TGTGCCAGCATCGAGGGCATCACTGAAGCTTTCTTT
CASIEGITEAFF
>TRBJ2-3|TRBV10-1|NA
TGCGCCAGCAGTGAGTTCAACGGGGGAACCACAGATACGCAGTATTTT
CASSEFNGGTTDTQYF